This is a list of T cell receptor beta chains from one sample in a study of OX40 agonist ivuxolimab in advanced cancers. This table comes from immunoSEQ multiplex PCR, and its TCRdb copy is limited to in-frame clones, with some not included. This sample has 65,000 to 100,000 clones, with 88% found just once. This sample comprised CD4+ or CD8+ T cells sorted from blood, obtained in a trial of the OX40 agonist ivuxolimab. All receptors derive from an adult with an advanced solid tumor such as melanoma, head and neck, liver or kidney cancer. Each CDR3 is given with its conserved first and last residue. The order of the fields is CDR3 DNA, CDR3 protein, CDR3 length, J gene, clone size, D gene, V gene. The D gene is left open where the match is weak. Size values are once, few and many counts, or a class for expanded clones, and some rows have none.

cdr3_nt: TGTGCCAGCAGTCCGGTCCGTACAGGGTGGACTGAAGCTTTCTTT
cdr3_aa: CASSPVRTGWTEAFF
cdr3_length: 15
j_call: TRBJ1-1
clone_size: -
d_call: -
v_call: TRBV28

cdr3_nt: TGTGCCAGCAGTGAAACAAGGGAAAGTCTCGAGCAGTACTTC
cdr3_aa: CASSETRESLEQYF
cdr3_length: 14
j_call: TRBJ2-7
clone_size: once
d_call: -
v_call: TRBV6-1

cdr3_nt: TGTGCCAGCAGCCCCAGGGGACCAGATACGCAGTATTTT
cdr3_aa: CASSPRGPDTQYF
cdr3_length: 13
j_call: TRBJ2-3
clone_size: -
d_call: -
v_call: TRBV7-9

cdr3_nt: TGTGCCAGAATACCCCCCCCCGGGGACATTGAAGAGACCCAGTACTTC
cdr3_aa: CARIPPPGDIEETQYF
cdr3_length: 16
j_call: TRBJ2-5
clone_size: -
d_call: -
v_call: TRBV5-3

cdr3_nt: TGTGCCAGCAGCTTACCCGAAAATACGGGACAGGGAGTACAAGAGACCCAGTACTTC
cdr3_aa: CASSLPENTGQGVQETQYF
cdr3_length: 19
j_call: TRBJ2-5
clone_size: once
d_call: TRBD1
v_call: TRBV7-2

cdr3_nt: TGCGCCAGCAGCTTGGACCCGGGACAGAACTCTGGAAACACCATATATTTT
cdr3_aa: CASSLDPGQNSGNTIYF
cdr3_length: 17
j_call: TRBJ1-3
clone_size: -
d_call: TRBD1
v_call: TRBV5-1

cdr3_nt: TGTGCCATCAGGAGGGTAGCGGGCACAGATACGCAGTATTTT
cdr3_aa: CAIRRVAGTDTQYF
cdr3_length: 14
j_call: TRBJ2-3
clone_size: -
d_call: -
v_call: TRBV10-3

cdr3_nt: TGCGCCAGCAGCTTGGTTCCGGGGGCCCAAGAGACCCAGTACTTC
cdr3_aa: CASSLVPGAQETQYF
cdr3_length: 15
j_call: TRBJ2-5
clone_size: -
d_call: -
v_call: TRBV5-1

cdr3_nt: TGTGCCAGCAGTTACTCTCCGGGGGGGGAGCTGTTTTTT
cdr3_aa: CASSYSPGGELFF
cdr3_length: 13
j_call: TRBJ2-2
clone_size: once
d_call: -
v_call: TRBV6-5

cdr3_nt: TGTGCCAGCAGTTATAAACTTAGCACAGATACGCAGTATTTT
cdr3_aa: CASSYKLSTDTQYF
cdr3_length: 14
j_call: TRBJ2-3
clone_size: -
d_call: -
v_call: TRBV6-5

cdr3_nt: TGTGCCAGCAGTAACCGGGACAGGTGGGAACTAGCGGGAGTTGGGGGAGAGACCCAGTACTTC
cdr3_aa: CASSNRDRWELAGVGGETQYF
cdr3_length: 21
j_call: TRBJ2-5
clone_size: -
d_call: TRBD2
v_call: TRBV28

cdr3_nt: TGCAGCGCGAAAGAAGAAACGCAGTATTTT
cdr3_aa: CSAKEETQYF
cdr3_length: 10
j_call: TRBJ2-3
clone_size: -
d_call: -
v_call: TRBV29-1

cdr3_nt: TGTGCCAGCAGCCAAGGGGACAAGGGAGAGACCCAGTACTTC
cdr3_aa: CASSQGDKGETQYF
cdr3_length: 14
j_call: TRBJ2-5
clone_size: -
d_call: -
v_call: TRBV28

cdr3_nt: TGTGCCAGCAGCGTAGCGGGGGAATCGAACACCGGGGAGCTGTTTTTT
cdr3_aa: CASSVAGESNTGELFF
cdr3_length: 16
j_call: TRBJ2-2
clone_size: -
d_call: -
v_call: TRBV9

cdr3_nt: TGTGCCAGCAGCCCCCAGACAGGACCTAATGAAAAACTGTTTTTT
cdr3_aa: CASSPQTGPNEKLFF
cdr3_length: 15
j_call: TRBJ1-4
clone_size: -
d_call: -
v_call: TRBV7-2

cdr3_nt: TGTGCCAGCAGCTTAGACTTTTCCCCGTACAATGAGCAGTTCTTC
cdr3_aa: CASSLDFSPYNEQFF
cdr3_length: 15
j_call: TRBJ2-1
clone_size: -
d_call: -
v_call: TRBV7-3

cdr3_nt: TGTGCCAGCAGTTTATCCCCTAGCGGGAGGACCTACGAGCAGTACTTC
cdr3_aa: CASSLSPSGRTYEQYF
cdr3_length: 16
j_call: TRBJ2-7
clone_size: -
d_call: TRBD2
v_call: TRBV27

cdr3_nt: TGTGCCAGCAGTCACGGACAGACGAACACTGAAGCTTTCTTT
cdr3_aa: CASSHGQTNTEAFF
cdr3_length: 14
j_call: TRBJ1-1
clone_size: -
d_call: -
v_call: TRBV6-6

cdr3_nt: TGTGCCAGTAGTGACCCCCGCGGGAAGGGCCACGAGCAGTACTTC
cdr3_aa: CASSDPRGKGHEQYF
cdr3_length: 15
j_call: TRBJ2-7
clone_size: -
d_call: -
v_call: TRBV19

cdr3_nt: TGTGCCAGCAGTTACCTAATCACAGGCGGTGAAAAACTGTTTTTT
cdr3_aa: CASSYLITGGEKLFF
cdr3_length: 15
j_call: TRBJ1-4
clone_size: once
d_call: -
v_call: TRBV6-5

cdr3_nt: TGTGCCAGCAGTTCCTCCGGGACCTCTAATGAAAAACTGTTTTTT
cdr3_aa: CASSSSGTSNEKLFF
cdr3_length: 15
j_call: TRBJ1-4
clone_size: -
d_call: -
v_call: TRBV6-6

cdr3_nt: TGTGCCAGTAGTATTTCAGGAGATAATGAAAAACTGTTTTTT
cdr3_aa: CASSISGDNEKLFF
cdr3_length: 14
j_call: TRBJ1-4
clone_size: -
d_call: -
v_call: TRBV19

cdr3_nt: TGTGCCAGTAATTGGGTCAATCAGCCCCAGCATTTT
cdr3_aa: CASNWVNQPQHF
cdr3_length: 12
j_call: TRBJ1-5
clone_size: -
d_call: -
v_call: TRBV19

cdr3_nt: TGCAGTGCCGGCTCCTACGAGCAGTACTTC
cdr3_aa: CSAGSYEQYF
cdr3_length: 10
j_call: TRBJ2-7
clone_size: -
d_call: -
v_call: TRBV20-1

cdr3_nt: TGTGCCAGCAGTTATCACCAAGAGACCCAGTACTTC
cdr3_aa: CASSYHQETQYF
cdr3_length: 12
j_call: TRBJ2-5
clone_size: -
d_call: -
v_call: TRBV6-6

cdr3_nt: TGTGCCAGCATCCAAGCGGGGGGGCCTCAGACCCAGTACTTC
cdr3_aa: CASIQAGGPQTQYF
cdr3_length: 14
j_call: TRBJ2-5
clone_size: -
d_call: TRBD2
v_call: TRBV6-1

cdr3_nt: TGTGCCTGGACCAACACAGGCGGATGGGGGAACACTGAAGCTTTCTTT
cdr3_aa: CAWTNTGGWGNTEAFF
cdr3_length: 16
j_call: TRBJ1-1
clone_size: -
d_call: -
v_call: TRBV30

cdr3_nt: TGTGCCAGCCGCCATAGCGGGAGCGTAGGGTTGGGAGAGCTGTTTTTT
cdr3_aa: CASRHSGSVGLGELFF
cdr3_length: 16
j_call: TRBJ2-2
clone_size: -
d_call: TRBD2
v_call: TRBV25-1

cdr3_nt: TGTGCCAGCAGTGAACAGGGGAGGTACGAGCAGTACTTC
cdr3_aa: CASSEQGRYEQYF
cdr3_length: 13
j_call: TRBJ2-7
clone_size: -
d_call: -
v_call: TRBV25-1

cdr3_nt: TGTGCCAGCTCACCGGGACAGGCGAACTCCTACGAGCAGTACTTC
cdr3_aa: CASSPGQANSYEQYF
cdr3_length: 15
j_call: TRBJ2-7
clone_size: -
d_call: TRBD1
v_call: TRBV18

cdr3_nt: TGTGCCAGCAGCTTAGGAGGGACCCAGTACTTC
cdr3_aa: CASSLGGTQYF
cdr3_length: 11
j_call: TRBJ2-5
clone_size: few
d_call: -
v_call: TRBV7-8

cdr3_nt: TGTGCCAGTAGTATCGGACTAGCGGGAGGGGCAGATACGCAGTATTTT
cdr3_aa: CASSIGLAGGADTQYF
cdr3_length: 16
j_call: TRBJ2-3
clone_size: -
d_call: TRBD2
v_call: TRBV19

cdr3_nt: TGTGCCAGCCTGGGACAGGGTGTCGGCTACACCTTC
cdr3_aa: CASLGQGVGYTF
cdr3_length: 12
j_call: TRBJ1-2
clone_size: many
d_call: TRBD1
v_call: TRBV6-5

cdr3_nt: TGTGCCAGCTGGGTCTCAGGGACCCAGTACTTC
cdr3_aa: CASWVSGTQYF
cdr3_length: 11
j_call: TRBJ2-5
clone_size: -
d_call: -
v_call: TRBV6-5

cdr3_nt: TGTGCCAGCAGCTCCCTAGCGGGAGGTTCCTACGAGCAGTACTTC
cdr3_aa: CASSSLAGGSYEQYF
cdr3_length: 15
j_call: TRBJ2-7
clone_size: -
d_call: TRBD2
v_call: TRBV11-1

cdr3_nt: TGTGCCTGGAGTACCGACTTTGCGGATCAGCCCCAGCATTTT
cdr3_aa: CAWSTDFADQPQHF
cdr3_length: 14
j_call: TRBJ1-5
clone_size: few
d_call: -
v_call: TRBV30

cdr3_nt: TGTGCCAGCAGACCCGGGACAGGGGGCTACGAGCAGTACTTC
cdr3_aa: CASRPGTGGYEQYF
cdr3_length: 14
j_call: TRBJ2-7
clone_size: -
d_call: TRBD1
v_call: TRBV6-5

cdr3_nt: TGTGCCAGTAGTATTGTAGGCGTAGAGAGCTCCTACGAGCAGTACTTC
cdr3_aa: CASSIVGVESSYEQYF
cdr3_length: 16
j_call: TRBJ2-7
clone_size: -
d_call: -
v_call: TRBV19

cdr3_nt: TGCAGCGCCGGGACTAGCGGTGACTACGAGCAGTACTTC
cdr3_aa: CSAGTSGDYEQYF
cdr3_length: 13
j_call: TRBJ2-7
clone_size: -
d_call: TRBD2
v_call: TRBV29-1

cdr3_nt: TGTGCCAGCAGCGTAGGGGATACGCAGTATTTT
cdr3_aa: CASSVGDTQYF
cdr3_length: 11
j_call: TRBJ2-3
clone_size: -
d_call: -
v_call: TRBV9

cdr3_nt: TGTGCCAGCAGTTACTCGAGTCCGGGACCTAGGAGCGAGCAGTACTTC
cdr3_aa: CASSYSSPGPRSEQYF
cdr3_length: 16
j_call: TRBJ2-7
clone_size: -
d_call: -
v_call: TRBV6-5

cdr3_nt: TGCGCCAGCAGTCGAGGACAGGGGAGCAATCAGCCCCAGCATTTT
cdr3_aa: CASSRGQGSNQPQHF
cdr3_length: 15
j_call: TRBJ1-5
clone_size: -
d_call: TRBD1
v_call: TRBV23-1